Shown below are 9 T cell receptor beta chains from a single sample sequenced in a study of blood T cell repertoires in COVID-19. The assay was immunoSEQ multiplex PCR, and TCRdb's table has in-frame clones only and misses some. The data hold about 280,000 clones, with 83% observed a single time. Source material: peripheral blood. The receptors here all came from a woman aged 45-65 years who had recovered from COVID-19.

The chain couples TRBV4-2 to TRBJ2-3; D may be TRBD2 (6 bases). The CDR3 totals 15 residues. V gave up 1 base and J gave up 0 bases, with 8 bases separating them. Germline V gives CDR1 LGHNA, CDR2 YNFKEQ. The CDR3 loop reads CASSQGGTSTDTQYF. For the CDR3, the DNA is TGTGCCAGCAGCCAAGGAGGGACTAGCACAGATACGCAGTATTTT.

The chain joins TRBV6-2 or TRBV6-3 to TRBJ1-2; 11 bases are a match to TRBD1. The CDR3 length is 13 residues. V trimming: 5 bases; J trimming: 10 bases; junction bases outside the gene matches: 6. The germline gives CDR1 MNHEY, CDR2 SVGEGT. Here the CDR3 reads CASSIGQGAIYTF. In DNA, the CDR3 is TGTGCCAGCAGTATCGGACAGGGGGCAATCTACACCTTC.

The chain employs TRBV19 and TRBJ1-6; 9 nucleotides line up with TRBD1. After removal of 4 bases from V and 9 bases from J, the junction contained 4 bases not matched to a gene. The V gene's germline CDR1 is LNHDA and CDR2 SQIVND (reference sequence). The CDR3 covers 14 residues. Here the CDR3 DNA reads TGTGCCAGTAGTACAGGGACAGGGAGTTCACCCCTCCACTTT. It yields the protein CASSTGTGSSPLHF.

V is TRBV5-5 and J is TRBJ2-2; D is possibly TRBD1 (6 bases). V was cut by 7 bases and J by 1 base, with 14 bases left in between. CDR3 size: 15 residues. Germline CDR1 SGHKS, CDR2 YYEKEE (reference sequence). In nucleotides, the CDR3 is TGTGCCAGCGGGACCCGGGACAAGAACACCGGGGAGCTGTTTTTT. Protein sequence: CASGTRDKNTGELFF.

The chain is built from TRBV19 and TRBJ1-4; D is unclear. Germline V gene lookup returns CDR1 LNHDA and CDR2 SQIVND (reference sequence). This CDR3 has 14 amino acids. V was shortened by 2 bases and J by 6 bases, with 10 bases between the two germline ends. CDR3: CASSISVFYEKLFF. DNA for the CDR3: TGTGCCAGTAGTATATCGGTATTCTATGAAAAACTGTTTTTT.

This rearrangement joins TRBV2 to TRBJ2-7, with 9 bases identical to TRBD1. In germline, CDR1 is SNHLY, CDR2 FYNNEI. The CDR3 has 15 residues. With 2 bases clipped from V and 2 bases from J, the junction kept 4 bases outside the gene matches. CDR3 bases: TGTGCCAGCAGTGAACAGACAGGGGGGGCCTACGAGCAGTACTTC. Residues: CASSEQTGGAYEQYF.

The chain couples TRBV5-1 to TRBJ2-1; 10 positions agree with TRBD2. J lost 7 bases, V lost 0 bases, and 7 bases had no gene match. CDR1 is SGHRS, CDR2 YFSETQ, per germline. The CDR3 runs to 16 residues. The CDR3 here is CASSLVFSSGRNEQFF. CDR3 DNA sequence: TGCGCCAGCAGCTTGGTTTTTTCTAGCGGGAGAAATGAGCAGTTCTTC.

The V and J genes are TRBV5-1 and TRBJ2-1, with 9 bases matching TRBD2. V lost 1 base to trimming and J lost 4 bases; unmatched junction nucleotides: 6. Germline V gives CDR1 SGHRS, CDR2 YFSETQ. CDR3 size: 16 residues. CDR3 in DNA: TGCGCCAGCAGCTTGCCCCTAGCGGGGTCTTACAATGAGCAGTTCTTC. Translation: CASSLPLAGSYNEQFF.

V and J are TRBV7-9 and TRBJ2-7; D unresolved. Germline V gene lookup returns CDR1 SEHNR and CDR2 FQNEAQ (reference sequence). The CDR3 totals 12 residues. With 4 bases removed from V and 2 bases from J, the gap between germline ends came to 6 bases. This chain's CDR3 is CASSSGTYEQYF. In DNA form, the CDR3 reads TGTGCCAGCAGCTCGGGTACCTACGAGCAGTACTTC.